This T cell receptor (beta chain) appears in the sequencing data of a study of T-cell reconstitution after alpha-beta-depleted transplantation in children. The authors prepared the TCRbeta library with unique molecular identifiers. TCRdb called the PCR reads again in MiXCR, with one record for every CDR3 protein. The sample includes about 610,000 distinct CDR3 sequences, roughly 10% of them seen just once. This CDR3 comprises 14 residues. Trimming took off 6 bases at V and 1 base at J, with 13 bases between the two ends. CDR1 and CDR2 (germline): MDHEN, SYDVKM. The source material was PBMCs from the stem cell graft donor, sampled from the stem cell graft. The sequence came from a human donor who donated a stem cell graft to a child with acute myeloid leukemia. This sequence joins TRBV28 and TRBJ2-7, with D unclear. The CDR3 here is CASRGPGPSYEQYF. The CDR3 DNA sequence: TGTGCCAGCAGAGGCCCAGGTCCATCCTACGAGCAGTACTTC.